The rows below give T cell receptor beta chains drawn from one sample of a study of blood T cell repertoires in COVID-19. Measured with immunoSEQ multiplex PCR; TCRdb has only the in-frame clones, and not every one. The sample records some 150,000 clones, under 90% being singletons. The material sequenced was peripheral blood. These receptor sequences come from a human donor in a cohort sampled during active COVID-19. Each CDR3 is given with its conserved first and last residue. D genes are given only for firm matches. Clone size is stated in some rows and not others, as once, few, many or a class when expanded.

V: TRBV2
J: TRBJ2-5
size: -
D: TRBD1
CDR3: CASTGQGRETQYF
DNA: TGTGCCAGTACGGGACAGGGGAGAGAGACCCAGTACTTC

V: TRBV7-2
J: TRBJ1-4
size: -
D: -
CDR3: CASSLEAVNEKLFF
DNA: TGTGCCAGCAGCTTAGAGGCGGTTAATGAAAAACTGTTTTTT

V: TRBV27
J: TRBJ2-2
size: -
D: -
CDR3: CASSFRGEYTGELFF
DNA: TGTGCCAGCAGTTTCAGGGGGGAGTACACCGGGGAGCTGTTTTTT

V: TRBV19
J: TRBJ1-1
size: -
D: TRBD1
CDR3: CASSLTQDRRKAFF
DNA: TGTGCCAGTAGTCTCACCCAGGACAGGCGGAAAGCTTTCTTT

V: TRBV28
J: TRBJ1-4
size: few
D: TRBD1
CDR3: CASSLPAGQGALEKLFF
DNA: TGTGCCAGCAGTTTACCGGCCGGACAGGGGGCTTTGGAAAAACTGTTTTTT

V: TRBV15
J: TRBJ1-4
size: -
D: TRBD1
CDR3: CATSNPTGGIEKLFF
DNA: TGTGCCACCAGCAACCCGACAGGGGGAATTGAAAAACTGTTTTTT

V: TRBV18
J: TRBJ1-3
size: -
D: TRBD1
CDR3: CASSEGQGSGNTIYF
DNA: TGTGCCAGCTCAGAAGGACAGGGTTCGGGAAACACCATATATTTT

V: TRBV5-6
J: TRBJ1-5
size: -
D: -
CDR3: CASSLSPRGNQPQHF
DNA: TGTGCCAGCAGCTTGTCCCCCCGGGGAAATCAGCCCCAGCATTTT

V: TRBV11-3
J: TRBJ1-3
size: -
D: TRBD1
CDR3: CASSSGDRVIPGNTIYF
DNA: TGTGCCAGCAGCTCCGGGGACAGGGTCATCCCTGGAAACACCATATATTTT

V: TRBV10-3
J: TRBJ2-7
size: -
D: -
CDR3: CAISEGGKGEQYF
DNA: TGTGCCATCAGTGAGGGGGGGAAGGGCGAGCAGTACTTC

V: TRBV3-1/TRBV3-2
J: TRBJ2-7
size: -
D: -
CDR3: CASSHDPGHLYEQYF
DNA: TGTGCCAGCAGCCATGATCCGGGACACCTCTACGAGCAGTACTTC

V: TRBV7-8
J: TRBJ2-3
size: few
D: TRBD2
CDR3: CASSLRASGGPSTDTQYF
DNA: TGTGCCAGCAGCTTACGAGCTAGCGGGGGCCCTAGCACAGATACGCAGTATTTT

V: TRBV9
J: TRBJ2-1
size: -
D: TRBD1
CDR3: CASSVGTGGAYNEQFF
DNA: TGTGCCAGCAGCGTAGGGACAGGGGGCGCCTACAATGAGCAGTTCTTC

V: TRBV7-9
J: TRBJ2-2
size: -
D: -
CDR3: CASSTLPTGELFF
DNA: TGTGCCAGCAGCACTCTACCCACCGGGGAGCTGTTTTTT

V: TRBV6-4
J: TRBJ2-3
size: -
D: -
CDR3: CASSDGLPDTQYF
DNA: TGTGCCAGCAGTGACGGCCTCCCCGATACGCAGTATTTT

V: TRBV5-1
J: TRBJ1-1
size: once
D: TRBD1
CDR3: CASSVDGGTAAAFF
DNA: TGCGCCAGCAGCGTGGACGGCGGGACAGCTGCTGCTTTCTTT

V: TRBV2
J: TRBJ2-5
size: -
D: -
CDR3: CASSLNRDQETQYF
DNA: TGTGCCAGCAGCCTAAACAGGGACCAAGAGACCCAGTACTTC

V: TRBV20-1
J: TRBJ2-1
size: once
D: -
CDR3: CSGGTGNEQFF
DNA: TGCAGTGGGGGCACAGGGAATGAGCAGTTCTTC

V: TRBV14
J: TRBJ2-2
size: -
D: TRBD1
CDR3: CASSPNARDRVTGELFF
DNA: TGTGCCAGCAGCCCCAACGCGAGGGACAGGGTGACCGGGGAGCTGTTTTTT

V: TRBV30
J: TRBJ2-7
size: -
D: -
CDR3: CAWSTQGVVEQYF
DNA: TGTGCCTGGAGCACTCAAGGGGTGGTAGAGCAGTACTTC

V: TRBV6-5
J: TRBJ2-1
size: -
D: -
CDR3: CAGEQGYNEQFF
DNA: TGTGCAGGTGAACAGGGATACAATGAGCAGTTCTTC

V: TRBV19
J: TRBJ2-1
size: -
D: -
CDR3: CASRVRGSRDNEQFF
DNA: TGTGCCAGTAGAGTCCGGGGTTCGAGGGACAATGAGCAGTTCTTC

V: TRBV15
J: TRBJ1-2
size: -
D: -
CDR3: CATGRGDGGYTF
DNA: TGTGCCACCGGCCGCGGGGATGGTGGCTACACCTTC